Following are 13 T cell receptor beta chains from one sample sequenced in a study of T-cell memory formation after mild COVID-19. TCRdb independently ran MiXCR on the 5' RACE reads; one entry per CDR3 protein. The table lists roughly 250,000 distinct CDR3 sequences, roughly 15% of them singletons. Material: PBMCs or a T cell subset sorted from them (not recorded which). These receptors were obtained from a man between 18 and 29 years old who had mild COVID-19 (a few samples of this study predate the infection). Cell type and time point are not known.

This chain links TRBV7-3 with TRBJ2-1; 10 nucleotides line up with TRBD2. The germline CDR1 and CDR2 sequences are SGHTA and FQGTGA. This CDR3 is 14 amino acids long. V was pared by 2 bases and J by 9 bases, with 4 bases of the junction left unmatched. CDR3 protein: CASSLGAGGVEQFF. The CDR3 bases are TGTGCCAGCAGCTTAGGAGCGGGGGGGGTTGAGCAGTTCTTC.

This chain joins TRBV4-2 and TRBJ2-5, with a tentative D call TRBD1 (5 bases). Trimming took 1 base from V and 6 from J, leaving 12 bases between them. Per germline, CDR1 LGHNA and CDR2 YNFKEQ. The length of the CDR3 is 14 residues. CDR3 protein: CASSQGGGIQTQYF. The CDR3 DNA follows: TGTGCCAGCAGCCAAGGGGGCGGCATACAGACCCAGTACTTC.

This sequence joins TRBV20-1 and TRBJ1-1; the D gene is possibly TRBD1 (5 bases). CDR3 size: 13 residues. Germline CDR1 is DFQATT and CDR2 is SNEGSKA (reference sequence). V lost 5 bases and J 0 bases, leaving 10 bases between the germline ends. CDR3 nucleotide sequence: TGCAGTGCTGCAGGGCCGCTGAACACTGAAGCTTTCTTT. Encoded protein: CSAAGPLNTEAFF.

This clonotype has more than one count but fewer than ten. The rearrangement joins TRBV7-3 to TRBJ2-5; D call uncertain. Germline V lookup: CDR1 SGHTA, CDR2 FQGTGA. V was pared by 4 bases and J by 1 base, with 13 bases between. The CDR3 has 15 residues. The CDR3 spells CASSSQGPPQETQYF. CDR3 DNA: TGTGCCAGCAGCTCTCAAGGCCCCCCCCAAGAGACCCAGTACTTC.

The CDR3 spells CASSFKRAGKNIQYF. The CDR3 region has the DNA TGTGCCAGCAGCTTTAAGCGGGCGGGCAAAAACATTCAGTACTTC. The chain is built from TRBV7-4 and TRBJ2-4; possible D gene TRBD2, 6 bases. CDR1 and CDR2 from the germline V gene are SGHVT and SQSDAQ. Trimming pared 3 bases from V and 3 bases from J, leaving 12 bases between. This CDR3 has 15 amino acids.

This clonotype has a handful of counts. CDR3 sequence: CASRFEGQQPGGYTF. The CDR3 DNA reads TGTGCCAGCCGCTTCGAGGGACAACAACCTGGGGGCTACACCTTC. The chain has TRBV6-5 and TRBJ1-2; TRBD1 is a possible D gene (6 bases). The CDR3 length is 15 residues. V shed 8 bases and J shed 8 bases, with 24 bases lying between them. CDR1 is MNHEY and CDR2 is SVGAGI in the germline V gene.

This clonotype was detected only a few times. The CDR3 nucleotides are TGTGCCAGCTCACCTGACCAGGGATTTGCTGGGGCCAACGTCCTGACTTTC. This gives the protein CASSPDQGFAGANVLTF. The gene calls are TRBV18 and TRBJ2-6, with D tentatively TRBD1 (5 bases). Trimming cost V 3 bases and J 2 bases, with 14 bases left between them. This CDR3 region has 17 residues. Germline CDR1 reads KGHSH; CDR2 reads LQKENI.

The rearrangement joins TRBV29-1 to TRBJ1-1, with no clear D. V lost 6 bases and J 2 bases, leaving 10 bases between the germline ends. In germline, CDR1 is SQVTM, CDR2 ANQGSEA. The CDR3 sequence is 12 residues long. CDR3: CSVSRINTEAFF. The CDR3 nucleotides read TGCAGCGTATCCCGGATTAACACTGAAGCTTTCTTT.

This rearrangement joins TRBV29-1 to TRBJ2-1; the match to TRBD2 covers 9 bases. V was pared by 6 bases and J by 6 bases, with 3 bases of the junction left unmatched. The CDR3 is 12 amino acids. Germline V gene data show CDR1 as SQVTM and CDR2 as ANQGSEA. CDR3 protein: CSVGRGGNEQFF. The CDR3 DNA follows: TGCAGCGTAGGGCGGGGGGGCAATGAGCAGTTCTTC.

This sequence joins TRBV5-1 and TRBJ2-1; 9 bases map to TRBD1. The germline CDR1 and CDR2 sequences are SGHRS and YFSETQ. V lost 4 bases to trimming and J lost 9 bases; unmatched junction nucleotides: 11. The CDR3 is 15 residues long. CDR3 in DNA: TGCGCCAGCAGCACGGCCCGGGACAGGGCCAGTGAGCAGTTCTTC. As protein: CASSTARDRASEQFF.

The rearrangement joins TRBV20-1 to TRBJ2-5; 7 bases align to TRBD1. The V gene end was trimmed by 5 bases and the J gene end by 2 bases; junction bases not matched to a gene: 11. Germline V CDR1 and CDR2: DFQATT, SNEGSKA (reference sequence). CDR3 length: 15 amino acids. CDR3 coding DNA: TGCAGTGCTCCTCCTAGGACAGGCTCGCAAGAGACCCAGTACTTC. It yields the protein CSAPPRTGSQETQYF.

The chain has TRBV7-2 and TRBJ2-7; D perhaps matches TRBD1 (6 bases). The V end was cut by 5 bases, the J end by 2 bases, with 10 bases between. From germline, CDR1 is SGHTA and CDR2 FQGNSA. The CDR3 runs 13 residues. The CDR3 nucleotides are TGTGCCAGCAGCGTTGACAGGCCCTACGAGCAGTACTTC. Its translation is CASSVDRPYEQYF.

The rearrangement links TRBV27 to TRBJ1-6, with D maybe TRBD1 (5 bases). The CDR3 runs to 12 residues. Germline V CDR1 and CDR2: MNHEY, SMNVEV (reference sequence). Trimming cost V 4 bases and J 14 bases, with 12 bases left between them. The CDR3 sequence is CASSSKGSALHF. DNA for the CDR3: TGTGCCAGCAGTTCGAAGGGGTCGGCCCTCCACTTT.